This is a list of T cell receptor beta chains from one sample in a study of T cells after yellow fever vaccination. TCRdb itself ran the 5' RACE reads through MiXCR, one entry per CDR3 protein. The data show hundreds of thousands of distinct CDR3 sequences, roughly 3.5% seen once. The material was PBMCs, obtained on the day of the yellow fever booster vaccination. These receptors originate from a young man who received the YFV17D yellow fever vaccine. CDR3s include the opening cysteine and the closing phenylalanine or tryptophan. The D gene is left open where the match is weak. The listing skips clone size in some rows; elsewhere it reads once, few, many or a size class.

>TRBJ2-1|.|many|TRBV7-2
TGTGCCAGCAGCTTAGAGGGGTCCAACTCCTACAATGAGCAGTTCTTC
CASSLEGSNSYNEQFF
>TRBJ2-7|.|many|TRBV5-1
TGCGCCAGCGGGGATACAGGGAGCTCCTACGAGCAGTACTTC
CASGDTGSSYEQYF
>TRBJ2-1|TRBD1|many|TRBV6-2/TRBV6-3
TGTGCCAGCAACCCGGACAGGAGCTCCTACAATGAGCAGTTCTTC
CASNPDRSSYNEQFF
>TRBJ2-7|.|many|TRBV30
TGTGCCTGGGAGGGGTCCTACGAGCAGTACTTC
CAWEGSYEQYF
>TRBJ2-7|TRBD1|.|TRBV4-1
TGCGCCAGCAGCGCCGGGACAGAACTTATGCAGTACTTC
CASSAGTELMQYF
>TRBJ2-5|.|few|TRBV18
TGTGCCAGCTTAGCCGGGACGGGTGAACAAGAGACCCAGTACTTC
CASLAGTGEQETQYF
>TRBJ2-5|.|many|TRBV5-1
TGCGCCAGCAGCCCTGGGTCGGAGGATGGGACCCAGTACTTC
CASSPGSEDGTQYF
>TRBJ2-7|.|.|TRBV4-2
TGTGCCAGCAGCCAAGGTCCGGGACATAGCTACGAGCAGTACTTC
CASSQGPGHSYEQYF
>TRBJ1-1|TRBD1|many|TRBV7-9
TGTGCCAGCCCAACCTGGGGACAGGGGTATACTGAAGCTTTCTTT
CASPTWGQGYTEAFF
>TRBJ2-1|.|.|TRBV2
TGTGCCAGCAGTGAAGCTAGCGAAAATGAGCAGTTCTTC
CASSEASENEQFF
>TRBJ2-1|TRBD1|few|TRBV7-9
TGTGCCAGCAGCCGGGTAGGGACAGGGGTATTGGCTGAGCAGTTCTTC
CASSRVGTGVLAEQFF
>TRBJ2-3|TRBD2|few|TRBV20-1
TGCAGTGCTAGGGCCAGCGGGGTGAGCACAGATACGCAGTATTTT
CSARASGVSTDTQYF
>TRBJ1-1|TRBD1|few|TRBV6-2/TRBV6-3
TGTGCCAGCGTTAGGAGGCCGGGACAGGGGACCCCAAAGAACACTGAAGCTTTCTTT
CASVRRPGQGTPKNTEAFF
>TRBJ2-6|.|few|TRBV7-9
TGTGCCAGCAGCACCGGGGCCAACGTCCTGACTTTC
CASSTGANVLTF
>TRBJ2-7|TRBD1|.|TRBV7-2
TGTGCCAGCTCCGGCCGGACAGGGGCCCAAGGGGAGCAGTACTTC
CASSGRTGAQGEQYF
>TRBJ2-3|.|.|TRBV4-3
TGCGCCAGCAGCCAAGATGGAGCTGGCGCAGATACGCAGTATTTT
CASSQDGAGADTQYF
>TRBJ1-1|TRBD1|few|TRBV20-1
TGCAGTGCTAGGGATCTGTACAGGGGTCTCGCGGGGGAGAACACTGAAGCTTTCTTT
CSARDLYRGLAGENTEAFF
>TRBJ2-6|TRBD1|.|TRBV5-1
TGCGCCAGCAGCGCCCGGGACAGGACCTACTCTGGGGCCAACGTCCTGACTTTC
CASSARDRTYSGANVLTF
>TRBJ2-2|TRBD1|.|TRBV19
TGTGCCAGTAGGGAACCGGGACAGCTTAACACCGGGGAGCTGTTTTTT
CASREPGQLNTGELFF
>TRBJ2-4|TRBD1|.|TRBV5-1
TGCGCCAGCAGTTCTAAAGACAGGGGAGCGAACATTCAGTACTTC
CASSSKDRGANIQYF
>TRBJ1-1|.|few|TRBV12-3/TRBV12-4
TGTGCCAGCAGATCCGGGAATAACGCTGAAGCTTTCTTT
CASRSGNNAEAFF
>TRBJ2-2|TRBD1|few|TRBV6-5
TGTGCCAGCACTAGAAGGACAGGCACCATGAACACCGGGGAGCTGTTTTTT
CASTRRTGTMNTGELFF
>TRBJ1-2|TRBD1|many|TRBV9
TGTGCCAGCAGCGTAGAAGGACAGGGCCTCCTTGGCTACACCTTC
CASSVEGQGLLGYTF
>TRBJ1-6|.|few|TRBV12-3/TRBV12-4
TGTGCCAGCAGTTTCGTTGGATCACCCCTCCACTTT
CASSFVGSPLHF
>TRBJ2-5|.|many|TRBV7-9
TGTGCCAGCAGCTTAGAGGGGGTGCAAGAGACCCAGTACTTC
CASSLEGVQETQYF
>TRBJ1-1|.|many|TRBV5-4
TGTGCCAGCAGCCCAGGGTCCGCGAACACTGAAGCTTTCTTT
CASSPGSANTEAFF
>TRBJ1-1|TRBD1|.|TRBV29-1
TGCAGCGTTGGTCAGGGGGCCGTAGCTTTCTTT
CSVGQGAVAFF
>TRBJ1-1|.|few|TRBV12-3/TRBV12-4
TGTGCCAGCAGCTCCAGGGAGAACACTGAAGCTTTCTTT
CASSSRENTEAFF
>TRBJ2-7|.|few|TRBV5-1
TGCGCCAGCAGCTTGGGACTACAATCCTACGAGCAGTACTTC
CASSLGLQSYEQYF
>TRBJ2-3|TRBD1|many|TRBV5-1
TGCGCCAGCAGCTTTCCGGGACAGGGTACGCAGTATTTT
CASSFPGQGTQYF
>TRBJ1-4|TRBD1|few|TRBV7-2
TGTGCCAGCAGCCTCACAGGACAGGTCCAACTGTTTTTT
CASSLTGQVQLFF
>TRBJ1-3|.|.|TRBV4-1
TGCGCCAGCAGCCAAGTAGTAGGGGGGGCGCCTGGAAACACCATATATTTT
CASSQVVGGAPGNTIYF
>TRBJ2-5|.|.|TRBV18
TGTGCCAGCTCACCCGACGAGAGCCTTCAGGGAGAGACCCAGTACTTC
CASSPDESLQGETQYF
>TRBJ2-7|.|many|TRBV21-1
TGTGCCAGCGTGGGGAGACAGGGGACTGGCGAGCAGTACTTC
CASVGRQGTGEQYF
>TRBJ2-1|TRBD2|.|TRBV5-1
TGCGCCAGCAGCGCGGGACTAAGCTCCTACAATGAGCAGTTCTTC
CASSAGLSSYNEQFF
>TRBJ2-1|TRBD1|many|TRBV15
TGTGCCACCAGCAGAGATCTCAGGGGGAGCTCCTACAATGAGCAGTTCTTC
CATSRDLRGSSYNEQFF
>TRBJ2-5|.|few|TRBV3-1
TGTGCCAGCAGTCAAACATGGGAACAAGAGACCCAGTACTTC
CASSQTWEQETQYF
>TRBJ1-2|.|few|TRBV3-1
TGTGCCAGCAGCCCGGGGCTTCGGGGCTACACCTTC
CASSPGLRGYTF
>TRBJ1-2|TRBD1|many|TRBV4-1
TGCGCCAGCAGCCAAGATCCTGCAGGGGGCTGGGGCTACACCTTC
CASSQDPAGGWGYTF
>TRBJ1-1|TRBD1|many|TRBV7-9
TGTGCCAGCAGCTCGCGTAAAGACAGGGGGGAAGCTTTCTTT
CASSSRKDRGEAFF
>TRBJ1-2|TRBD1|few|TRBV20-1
TGCAGTGCAAGAACCGGGACAGGGTTCTGGGGCTACACCTTC
CSARTGTGFWGYTF
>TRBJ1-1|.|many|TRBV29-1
TGCAGCGTAGGGAGGAACACTGAAGCTTTCTTT
CSVGRNTEAFF
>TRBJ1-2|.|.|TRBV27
TGTGCCAGCAGTTTATGGGCAGGGGCAGAGTCAAGCACCTTC
CASSLWAGAESSTF
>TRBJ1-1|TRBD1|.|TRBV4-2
TGTGCCAGCAGCCCGGACAGGGCGAGGAACACTGAAGCTTTCTTT
CASSPDRARNTEAFF
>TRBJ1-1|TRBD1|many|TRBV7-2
TGTGCCAGCAGCGGGGGACAGGCGGTTCTAATGAACACTGAAGCTTTCTTT
CASSGGQAVLMNTEAFF
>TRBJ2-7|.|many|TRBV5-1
TGCGCCAGCAGCTTTAGCTCCAACTACGAGCAGTACTTC
CASSFSSNYEQYF
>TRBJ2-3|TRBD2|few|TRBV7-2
TGTGCCAGCAGCTCGGCGAAGAGACGACTAGCGGGGGTTGATACGCAGTATTTT
CASSSAKRRLAGVDTQYF
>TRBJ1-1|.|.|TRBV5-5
TGTGCCAGCAGCCCCACCCAGGGCGTGAACACTGAAGCTTTCTTT
CASSPTQGVNTEAFF
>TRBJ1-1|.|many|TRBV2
TGTGCCAGCAGTGAAGGGCAGGGGCCCTTGGACACTGAAGCTTTCTTT
CASSEGQGPLDTEAFF
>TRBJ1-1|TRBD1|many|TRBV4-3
TGCGCCAGCAGGGACAGGGGTGAAGCTTTCTTT
CASRDRGEAFF
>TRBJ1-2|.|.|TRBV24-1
TGTGCCACCAGTGTCCAGGTTGGCTATGGCTACACCTTC
CATSVQVGYGYTF
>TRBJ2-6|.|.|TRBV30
TGTGCCTGGAGTGGGGGTTCTGGGGCCAACGTCCTGACTTTC
CAWSGGSGANVLTF
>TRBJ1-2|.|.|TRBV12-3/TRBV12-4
TGTGCCAGCAGTCTCAGGGGTAGCGGCTACACCTTC
CASSLRGSGYTF
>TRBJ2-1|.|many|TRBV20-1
TGCAGTGCTTGGACGGCCAGCTCCTACAATGAGCAGTTCTTC
CSAWTASSYNEQFF
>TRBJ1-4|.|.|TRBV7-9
TGTGCCAGCAGCCCAAGGGGTGGGAGTACTAATGAAAAACTGTTTTTT
CASSPRGGSTNEKLFF
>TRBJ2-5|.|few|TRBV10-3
TGTGCCATCTGTGGGGGTGAAGGGGAGACCCAGTACTTC
CAICGGEGETQYF